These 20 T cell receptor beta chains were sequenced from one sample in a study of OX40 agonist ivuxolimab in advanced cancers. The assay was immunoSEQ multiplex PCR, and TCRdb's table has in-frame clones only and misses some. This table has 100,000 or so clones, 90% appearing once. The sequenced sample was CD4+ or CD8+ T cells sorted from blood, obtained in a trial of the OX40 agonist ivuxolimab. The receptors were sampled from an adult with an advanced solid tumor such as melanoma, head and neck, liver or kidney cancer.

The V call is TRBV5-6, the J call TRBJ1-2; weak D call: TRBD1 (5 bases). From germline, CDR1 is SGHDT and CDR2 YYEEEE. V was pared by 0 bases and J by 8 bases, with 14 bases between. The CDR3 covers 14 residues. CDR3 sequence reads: CASSLGRDVKGYTF. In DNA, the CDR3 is TGTGCCAGCAGCTTGGGCAGGGATGTTAAAGGCTACACCTTC.

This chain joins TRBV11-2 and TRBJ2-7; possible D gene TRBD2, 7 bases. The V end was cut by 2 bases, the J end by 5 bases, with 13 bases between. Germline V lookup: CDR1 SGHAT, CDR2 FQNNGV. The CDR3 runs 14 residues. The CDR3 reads CASSLRGALDEQYF. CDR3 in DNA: TGTGCCAGCAGCTTACGGGGGGCACTCGACGAGCAGTACTTC.

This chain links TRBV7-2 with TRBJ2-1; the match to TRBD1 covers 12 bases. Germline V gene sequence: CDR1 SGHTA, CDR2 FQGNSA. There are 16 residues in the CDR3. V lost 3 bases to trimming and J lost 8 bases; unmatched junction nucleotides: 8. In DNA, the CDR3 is TGTGCCAGCAGCTTCGCCGGGACAGGGGGCCCCCATGAGCAGTTCTTC. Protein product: CASSFAGTGGPHEQFF.

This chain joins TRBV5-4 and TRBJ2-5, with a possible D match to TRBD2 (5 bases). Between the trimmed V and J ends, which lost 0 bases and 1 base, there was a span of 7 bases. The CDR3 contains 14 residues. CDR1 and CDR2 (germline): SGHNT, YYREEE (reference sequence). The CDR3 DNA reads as TGTGCCAGCAGCTTGGCCGCGGGCCAAGAGACCCAGTACTTC. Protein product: CASSLAAGQETQYF.

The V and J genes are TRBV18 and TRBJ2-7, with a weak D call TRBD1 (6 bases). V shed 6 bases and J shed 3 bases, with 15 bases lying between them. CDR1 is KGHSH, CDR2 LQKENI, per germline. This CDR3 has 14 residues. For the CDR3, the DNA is TGTGCCAGCTCTCCCCGGGACACATACTACGAGCAGTACTTC. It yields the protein CASSPRDTYYEQYF.

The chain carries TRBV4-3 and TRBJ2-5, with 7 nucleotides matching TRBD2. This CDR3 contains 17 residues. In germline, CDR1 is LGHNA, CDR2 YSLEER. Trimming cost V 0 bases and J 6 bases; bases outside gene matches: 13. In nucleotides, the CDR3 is TGCGCCAGCAGCCAAGACAATTTCGCGGGAGAGTTGAAGACCCAGTACTTC. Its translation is CASSQDNFAGELKTQYF.

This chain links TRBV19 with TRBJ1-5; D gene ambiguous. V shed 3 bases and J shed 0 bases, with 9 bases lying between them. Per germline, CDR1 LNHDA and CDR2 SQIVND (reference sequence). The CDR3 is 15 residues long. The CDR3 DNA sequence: TGTGCCAGTAGTATGTCAGGACGTAGCAATCAGCCCCAGCATTTT. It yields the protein CASSMSGRSNQPQHF.

The CDR3 bases are TGTGCCAGTAGTATAAGGGGTCAACCGCTATTACAGCCCCAGCATTTT. Protein sequence: CASSIRGQPLLQPQHF. The chain links TRBV19 to TRBJ1-5; TRBD1 might be the D (5 bases). Germline CDR1 LNHDA, CDR2 SQIVND (reference sequence). The V end lost 2 bases, the J end lost 7 bases, and 18 bases lay between the germline ends. CDR3 size: 16 residues.

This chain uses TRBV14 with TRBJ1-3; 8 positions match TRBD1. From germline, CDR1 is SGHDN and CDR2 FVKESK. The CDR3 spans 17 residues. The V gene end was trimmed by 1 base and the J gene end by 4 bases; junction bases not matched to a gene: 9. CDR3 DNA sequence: TGTGCCAGCAGCCAAGCGCAAGACAGGGGATACGGAAACACCATATATTTT. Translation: CASSQAQDRGYGNTIYF.

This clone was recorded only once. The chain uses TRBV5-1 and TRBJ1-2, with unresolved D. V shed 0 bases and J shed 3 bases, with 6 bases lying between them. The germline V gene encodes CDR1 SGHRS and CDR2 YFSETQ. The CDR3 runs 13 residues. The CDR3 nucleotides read TGCGCCAGCAGCTTGGAGGGCCACTATGGCTACACCTTC. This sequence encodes CASSLEGHYGYTF.

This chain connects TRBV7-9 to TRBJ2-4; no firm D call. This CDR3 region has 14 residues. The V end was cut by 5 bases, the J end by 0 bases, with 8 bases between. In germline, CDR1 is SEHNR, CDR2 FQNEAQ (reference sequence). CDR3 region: CASSARVAKNIQYF. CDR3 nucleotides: TGTGCCAGCAGCGCCCGGGTAGCCAAAAACATTCAGTACTTC.

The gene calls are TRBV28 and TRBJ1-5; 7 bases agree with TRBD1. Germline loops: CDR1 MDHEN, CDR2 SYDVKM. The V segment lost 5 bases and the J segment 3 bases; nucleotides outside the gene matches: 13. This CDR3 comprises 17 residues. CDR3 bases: TGTGCCAGCAGTAAAACCTCCACAGGGGCCACCAATCAGCCCCAGCATTTT. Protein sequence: CASSKTSTGATNQPQHF.

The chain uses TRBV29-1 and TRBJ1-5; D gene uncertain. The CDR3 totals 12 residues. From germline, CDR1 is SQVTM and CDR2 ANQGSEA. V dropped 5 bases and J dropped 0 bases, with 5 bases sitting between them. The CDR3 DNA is TGCAGCGTTAGAGATAGCAATCAGCCCCAGCATTTT. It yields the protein CSVRDSNQPQHF.

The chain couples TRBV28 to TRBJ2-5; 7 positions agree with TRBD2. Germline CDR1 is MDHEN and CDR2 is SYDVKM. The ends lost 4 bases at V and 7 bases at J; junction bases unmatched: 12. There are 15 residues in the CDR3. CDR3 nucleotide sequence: TGTGCCAGCAGTTCGTCGGAGGGAGGGAAAACGACCCAGTACTTC. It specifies CASSSSEGGKTTQYF.

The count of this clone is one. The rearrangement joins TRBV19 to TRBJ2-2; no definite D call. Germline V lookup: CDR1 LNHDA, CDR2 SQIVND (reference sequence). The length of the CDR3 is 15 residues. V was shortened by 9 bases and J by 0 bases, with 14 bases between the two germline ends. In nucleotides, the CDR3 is TGTGCCAGGACCCTGGCGGAAACGAACACCGGGGAGCTGTTTTTT. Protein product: CARTLAETNTGELFF.

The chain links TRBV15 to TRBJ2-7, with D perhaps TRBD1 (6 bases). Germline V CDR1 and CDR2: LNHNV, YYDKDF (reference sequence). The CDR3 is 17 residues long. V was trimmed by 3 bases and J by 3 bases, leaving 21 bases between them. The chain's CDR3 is CATSREARDRINYEQYF. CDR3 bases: TGTGCCACCAGCAGGGAGGCCCGCGACAGGATTAACTACGAGCAGTACTTC.

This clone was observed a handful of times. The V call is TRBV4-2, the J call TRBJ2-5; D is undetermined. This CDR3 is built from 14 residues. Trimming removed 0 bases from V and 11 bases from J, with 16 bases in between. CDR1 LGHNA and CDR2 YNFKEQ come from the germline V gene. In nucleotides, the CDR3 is TGTGCCAGCAGCCAAGATCTGGGCTTAGAAGCTCAGTACTTC. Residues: CASSQDLGLEAQYF.

CDR3 nucleotides: TGTGCCAGCAGGCCCCTGAACAGGGGGGACACTGAAGCTTTCTTT. It codes for CASRPLNRGDTEAFF. The chain combines TRBV6-6 with TRBJ1-1; the match to TRBD1 covers 8 bases. The length of the CDR3 is 15 residues. The trim removed 6 bases at V and 3 bases at J, leaving 9 bases unmatched. Germline lookup yields CDR1 MNHNY and CDR2 SVGAGI (reference sequence).

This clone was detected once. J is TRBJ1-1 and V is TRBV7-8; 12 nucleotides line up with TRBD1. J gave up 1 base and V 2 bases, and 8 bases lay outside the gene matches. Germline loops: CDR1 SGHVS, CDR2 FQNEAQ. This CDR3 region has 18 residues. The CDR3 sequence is CASSLRSGTGGRNTEAFF. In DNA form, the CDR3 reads TGTGCCAGCAGCTTAAGGTCCGGGACAGGGGGCCGGAACACTGAAGCTTTCTTT.

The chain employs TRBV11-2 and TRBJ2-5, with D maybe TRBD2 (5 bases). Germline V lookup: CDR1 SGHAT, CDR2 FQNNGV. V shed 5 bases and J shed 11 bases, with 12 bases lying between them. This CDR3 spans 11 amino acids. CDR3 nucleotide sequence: TGTGCCAGCAGCCAGCGGTTTGTGCAGTACTTC. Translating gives CASSQRFVQYF.